A selection of T cell receptor beta chains follows, all from one sample in a study of siplizumab effects on memory and regulatory T cells. Libraries were prepared by immunoSEQ multiplex PCR; TCRdb keeps only in-frame clonotypes and omits some of them. The data hold just under 85,000 clones, with approximately 86% observed a single time. The sample comprised Tregs sorted from blood. The receptor set was obtained from a human donor in good health. Each CDR3 is given with its conserved first and last residue. Fields, in order: D gene, clone size, J gene, V gene, CDR3 protein, CDR3 DNA. D genes are given only for firm matches. Not all rows give a size; the values are once, few, many and, for expanded clones, a class.

D gene: NA; clone size: NA; J gene: TRBJ1-1; V gene: TRBV7-3; CDR3 protein: CASSLDTATEAFF; CDR3 DNA: TGTGCCAGCAGCTTAGATACCGCCACTGAAGCTTTCTTT
D gene: TRBD2; clone size: NA; J gene: TRBJ2-1; V gene: TRBV19; CDR3 protein: CASSPRGSGGVRDNEQFF; CDR3 DNA: TGTGCCAGTAGCCCTCGGGGTAGCGGGGGGGTCCGGGACAATGAGCAGTTCTTC
D gene: NA; clone size: NA; J gene: TRBJ1-2; V gene: TRBV5-6; CDR3 protein: CASSTVHYGYTF; CDR3 DNA: TGTGCCAGCAGCACTGTTCACTATGGCTACACCTTC
D gene: TRBD1; clone size: NA; J gene: TRBJ1-2; V gene: TRBV19; CDR3 protein: CASTQSGGGGYGYTF; CDR3 DNA: TGTGCCAGTACCCAGTCAGGGGGCGGTGGCTATGGCTACACCTTC
D gene: TRBD2; clone size: NA; J gene: TRBJ2-1; V gene: TRBV4-1; CDR3 protein: CASSPVAGTYNEQFF; CDR3 DNA: TGCGCCAGCAGCCCAGTAGCGGGGACCTACAATGAGCAGTTCTTC
D gene: NA; clone size: NA; J gene: TRBJ1-3; V gene: TRBV9; CDR3 protein: CASSTRDGSVSNTIYF; CDR3 DNA: TGTGCCAGCAGCACCCGGGACGGATCCGTCTCAAACACCATATATTTT
D gene: NA; clone size: NA; J gene: TRBJ1-2; V gene: TRBV7-9; CDR3 protein: CASSLVRVLDGYTF; CDR3 DNA: TGTGCCAGCAGCTTAGTCAGGGTTCTAGATGGCTACACCTTC
D gene: TRBD1; clone size: NA; J gene: TRBJ1-2; V gene: TRBV6-5; CDR3 protein: CASSGPGQGASGYTF; CDR3 DNA: TGTGCCAGCAGTGGGCCGGGACAGGGGGCGTCTGGCTACACCTTC
D gene: NA; clone size: NA; J gene: TRBJ2-1; V gene: TRBV19; CDR3 protein: CASSPTDFNNEQFF; CDR3 DNA: TGTGCCAGTAGTCCTACGGACTTTAACAATGAGCAGTTCTTC
D gene: NA; clone size: NA; J gene: TRBJ2-1; V gene: TRBV15; CDR3 protein: CATSRERYRYSYNEQFF; CDR3 DNA: TGTGCCACCAGCAGAGAGCGTTATCGATACTCCTACAATGAGCAGTTCTTC
D gene: TRBD1; clone size: NA; J gene: TRBJ1-1; V gene: TRBV27; CDR3 protein: CASSLIQGSNTEAFF; CDR3 DNA: TGTGCCAGCAGCCTTATACAGGGGTCAAACACTGAAGCTTTCTTT
D gene: NA; clone size: NA; J gene: TRBJ1-1; V gene: TRBV10-3; CDR3 protein: CATRDSMNTEAFF; CDR3 DNA: TGTGCCACCCGAGACAGCATGAACACTGAAGCTTTCTTT
D gene: NA; clone size: NA; J gene: TRBJ1-6; V gene: TRBV19; CDR3 protein: CASSISGWAEGYNSPLHF; CDR3 DNA: TGTGCCAGTAGTATCAGTGGTTGGGCTGAGGGCTATAATTCACCCCTCCACTTT
D gene: TRBD1; clone size: NA; J gene: TRBJ2-1; V gene: TRBV5-1; CDR3 protein: CASSLTGVGEQFF; CDR3 DNA: TGCGCCAGCAGCTTGACAGGGGTAGGTGAGCAGTTCTTC
D gene: NA; clone size: NA; J gene: TRBJ1-5; V gene: TRBV27; CDR3 protein: CASSFGRGDQPQHF; CDR3 DNA: TGTGCCAGCAGTTTCGGTAGGGGTGATCAGCCCCAGCATTTT
D gene: TRBD1; clone size: NA; J gene: TRBJ2-1; V gene: TRBV6-5; CDR3 protein: CASSFDRDRGGNEQFF; CDR3 DNA: TGTGCCAGCAGTTTCGACCGGGACAGGGGGGGGAATGAGCAGTTCTTC
D gene: TRBD1; clone size: NA; J gene: TRBJ1-5; V gene: TRBV4-1; CDR3 protein: CASSPQVSTGIHQPQHF; CDR3 DNA: TGCGCCAGCAGCCCCCAGGTTTCGACAGGGATTCATCAGCCCCAGCATTTT
D gene: NA; clone size: NA; J gene: TRBJ1-2; V gene: TRBV6-5; CDR3 protein: CASKDSTYGYTF; CDR3 DNA: TGTGCCAGCAAAGACAGTACCTATGGCTACACCTTC
D gene: NA; clone size: NA; J gene: TRBJ1-2; V gene: TRBV7-9; CDR3 protein: CASSYEFRGYTF; CDR3 DNA: TGTGCCAGCAGCTACGAATTCCGGGGCTACACCTTC
D gene: NA; clone size: NA; J gene: TRBJ2-3; V gene: TRBV5-1; CDR3 protein: CASSSRDPRITDTQYF; CDR3 DNA: TGCGCCAGCAGCTCACGGGACCCCAGAATCACAGATACGCAGTATTTT
D gene: NA; clone size: medium-sized; J gene: TRBJ2-2; V gene: TRBV7-2; CDR3 protein: CASSLVSRVRTNTGELFF; CDR3 DNA: TGTGCCAGCAGCTTAGTTTCAAGAGTGAGAACGAACACCGGGGAGCTGTTTTTT
D gene: NA; clone size: NA; J gene: TRBJ1-2; V gene: TRBV10-3; CDR3 protein: CAIIQGPSANYGYTF; CDR3 DNA: TGTGCCATCATCCAGGGGCCCTCAGCGAACTATGGCTACACCTTC
D gene: NA; clone size: NA; J gene: TRBJ1-6; V gene: TRBV10-1; CDR3 protein: CASSVSRDNSPLHF; CDR3 DNA: TGCGCCAGCAGTGTCAGCAGAGATAATTCACCCCTCCACTTT
D gene: NA; clone size: NA; J gene: TRBJ1-1; V gene: TRBV4-1; CDR3 protein: CASSQEPLMEWGTEAFF; CDR3 DNA: TGCGCCAGCAGCCAAGAGCCCCTGATGGAGTGGGGCACTGAAGCTTTCTTT
D gene: TRBD1; clone size: NA; J gene: TRBJ1-1; V gene: TRBV28; CDR3 protein: CASSPRRGTEAFF; CDR3 DNA: TGTGCCAGCAGTCCGCGCAGGGGGACTGAAGCTTTCTTT
D gene: TRBD1; clone size: NA; J gene: TRBJ2-3; V gene: TRBV28; CDR3 protein: CASSLLPGQGPGKYF; CDR3 DNA: TGTGCCAGCAGTTTACTCCCGGGACAGGGTCCGGGGAAGTATTTT
D gene: TRBD2; clone size: NA; J gene: TRBJ2-3; V gene: TRBV19; CDR3 protein: CASSHVMRAGGYADTQYF; CDR3 DNA: TGTGCCAGTAGTCACGTTATGCGAGCGGGGGGCTATGCAGATACGCAGTATTTT
D gene: TRBD2; clone size: NA; J gene: TRBJ2-2; V gene: TRBV5-1; CDR3 protein: CASSTPGTKKNTGELFF; CDR3 DNA: TGCGCCAGCAGCACCCCCGGGACTAAAAAAAACACCGGGGAGCTGTTTTTT
D gene: TRBD2; clone size: once; J gene: TRBJ2-1; V gene: TRBV5-1; CDR3 protein: CASTRLAASNEQFF; CDR3 DNA: TGCGCCAGCACGAGGCTAGCGGCCTCGAATGAGCAGTTCTTC
D gene: TRBD1; clone size: few; J gene: TRBJ2-6; V gene: TRBV28; CDR3 protein: CASSPRQGLRSGANVLTF; CDR3 DNA: TGTGCCAGCAGCCCCAGACAGGGGTTACGGTCTGGGGCCAACGTCCTGACTTTC
D gene: NA; clone size: NA; J gene: TRBJ1-2; V gene: TRBV6-5; CDR3 protein: CASSTPQGRYGYTF; CDR3 DNA: TGTGCCAGCAGTACGCCACAGGGCCGCTATGGCTACACCTTC
D gene: NA; clone size: NA; J gene: TRBJ1-2; V gene: TRBV7-3; CDR3 protein: CASSFEPRGDGYTF; CDR3 DNA: TGTGCCAGCAGCTTCGAACCCCGGGGCGATGGCTACACCTTC
D gene: NA; clone size: NA; J gene: TRBJ1-4; V gene: TRBV7-6; CDR3 protein: CASRTGTTLREKLFF; CDR3 DNA: TGTGCCAGCAGGACCGGGACTACCCTTAGGGAAAAACTGTTTTTT
D gene: TRBD2; clone size: NA; J gene: TRBJ2-1; V gene: TRBV9; CDR3 protein: CASSALAGTYNEQFF; CDR3 DNA: TGTGCCAGCAGCGCGCTAGCGGGGACCTACAATGAGCAGTTCTTC
D gene: TRBD1; clone size: NA; J gene: TRBJ1-2; V gene: TRBV19; CDR3 protein: CASSDRGLSGYTF; CDR3 DNA: TGTGCCAGTAGCGACAGGGGGCTTAGTGGCTACACCTTC
D gene: NA; clone size: NA; J gene: TRBJ1-2; V gene: TRBV5-1; CDR3 protein: CASSLASQGSNYGYTF; CDR3 DNA: TGCGCCAGCAGCTTGGCCTCGCAGGGATCTAACTATGGCTACACCTTC
D gene: NA; clone size: many; J gene: TRBJ1-5; V gene: TRBV18; CDR3 protein: CASSPPSQGRNQPQHF; CDR3 DNA: TGTGCCAGCTCACCACCATCACAGGGAAGGAATCAGCCCCAGCATTTT
D gene: NA; clone size: NA; J gene: TRBJ1-3; V gene: TRBV19; CDR3 protein: CASSIAASGNTIYF; CDR3 DNA: TGTGCCAGTAGTATAGCAGCTTCTGGAAACACCATATATTTT
D gene: NA; clone size: NA; J gene: TRBJ1-1; V gene: TRBV2; CDR3 protein: CASSGGGSTEAFF; CDR3 DNA: TGTGCCAGCAGTGGTGGGGGAAGCACTGAAGCTTTCTTT
D gene: NA; clone size: few; J gene: TRBJ1-5; V gene: TRBV19; CDR3 protein: CASSPEGQPQHF; CDR3 DNA: TGTGCCAGTAGCCCTGAGGGACAGCCCCAGCATTTT
D gene: NA; clone size: NA; J gene: TRBJ2-3; V gene: TRBV9; CDR3 protein: CASSGNRGSVTDTQYF; CDR3 DNA: TGTGCCAGCAGCGGAAACCGGGGATCAGTCACAGATACGCAGTATTTT